This T cell receptor (beta chain) was sequenced during a study of CD8 T cells in Susac syndrome. This CDR3 contains 13 residues. The V end was cut by 4 bases, the J end by 4 bases, with 9 bases between. Germline V CDR1 and CDR2: SGHRS, YFSETQ. cDNA came from roughly 0.5 to 1 ug RNA primed by random hexamers. One entry per CDR3 protein results from TCRdb running MiXCR on the immunoSEQ multiplex PCR reads. Seen here are about 240,000 distinct CDR3 sequences, around 96% observed once, and the top ten hold 0.1%. The clonotype originates from a human donor with Susac syndrome. This rearrangement joins TRBV5-1 to TRBJ2-1; no definite D call. Sequencing was carried out using CD4+ T cells from PBMCs. CDR3 region: CASSSNEYNEQFF. CDR3 DNA: TGCGCCAGCAGCAGCAATGAATACAATGAGCAGTTCTTC. Supplemented by reference TRBV5-1 and TRBJ2-1, the full variable domain reads KAGVTQTPRYLIKTRGQQVTLSCSPISGHRSVSWYQQTPGQGLQFLFEYFSETQRNKGNFPGRFSGRQFSNSRSEMNVSTLELGDSALYLCASSSNEYNEQFFGPGTRLTVL.